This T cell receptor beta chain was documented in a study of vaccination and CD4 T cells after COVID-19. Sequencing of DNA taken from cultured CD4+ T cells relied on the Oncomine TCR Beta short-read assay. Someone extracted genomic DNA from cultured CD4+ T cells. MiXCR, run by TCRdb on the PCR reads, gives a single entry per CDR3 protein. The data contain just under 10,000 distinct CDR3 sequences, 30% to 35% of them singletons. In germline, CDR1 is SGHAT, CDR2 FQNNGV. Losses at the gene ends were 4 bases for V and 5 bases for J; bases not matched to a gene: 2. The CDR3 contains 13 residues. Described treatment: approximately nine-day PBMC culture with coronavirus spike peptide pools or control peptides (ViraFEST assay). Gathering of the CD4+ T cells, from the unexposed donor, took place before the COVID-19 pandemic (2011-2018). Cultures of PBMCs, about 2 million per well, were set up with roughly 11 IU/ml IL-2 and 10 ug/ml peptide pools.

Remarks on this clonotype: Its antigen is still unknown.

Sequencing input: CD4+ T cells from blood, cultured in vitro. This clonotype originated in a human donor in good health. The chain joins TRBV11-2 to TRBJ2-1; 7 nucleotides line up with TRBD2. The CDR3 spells CASSSLADNEQFF. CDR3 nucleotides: TGTGCCAGCAGCTCCCTAGCGGACAATGAGCAGTTCTTC. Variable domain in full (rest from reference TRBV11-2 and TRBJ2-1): EAGVAQSPRYKIIEKRQSVAFWCNPISGHATLYWYQQILGQGPKLLIQFQNNGVVDDSQLPKDRFSAERLKGVDSTLKIQPAKLEDSAVYLCASSSLADNEQFFGPGTRLTVL.